Listed below are T cell receptor beta chains from one sample, sequenced in a study of STAT5B mutations in CD4+ large granular lymphocyte leukemia. Generated by immunoSEQ multiplex PCR, the TCRdb table keeps only in-frame clones and is missing some. The profile shows around 23,000 clones, 82% of them singletons. Sequencing was performed on CD4+ T cells from blood buffy coats. Source of these receptors: a human donor in good health. The CDR3 runs from the conserved cysteine through the conserved F or W. A D gene is named only where the DNA matches it firmly. A row's size may be missing; if present it is once, few, many or a size class.

J | D | V | size | DNA | CDR3
TRBJ1-2 | - | TRBV6-5 | - | TGTGCCAGCAGTTACGCACAGGGTTTTAGGGGCTACACCTTC | CASSYAQGFRGYTF
TRBJ2-1 | TRBD2 | TRBV29-1 | - | TGCAGCGTAGGACTAGCGGCCTACAATGAGCAGTTCTTC | CSVGLAAYNEQFF
TRBJ2-7 | - | TRBV10-3 | few | TGTGCCATCGGGGACTACGAGCAGTACTTC | CAIGDYEQYF
TRBJ1-1 | - | TRBV5-1 | - | TGCGCCAGCAGCTTGGCCGGGAATGTGAGAGCTTTCTTT | CASSLAGNVRAFF
TRBJ2-2 | TRBD2 | TRBV19 | - | TGTGCCAGTAGTATAGAAGTAGCGGGAGGCCGTAGCGGGGAGCTGTTTTTT | CASSIEVAGGRSGELFF
TRBJ2-3 | - | TRBV4-3 | once | TGCGCCAGCAGCCCGCAATATACCAGCACAGATACGCAGTATTTT | CASSPQYTSTDTQYF
TRBJ2-4 | - | TRBV27 | - | TGTGCCAGCAGAGATCAGGCCAAAAACATTCAGTACTTC | CASRDQAKNIQYF
TRBJ1-5 | - | TRBV19 | - | TGTGCCAGTAGTAAGATGGGGTGGAATCAGCCCCAGCATTTT | CASSKMGWNQPQHF
TRBJ2-5 | TRBD2 | TRBV27 | - | TGTGCCAGCAGCGGACTAGCGGGAGGAGAGACCCAGTACTTC | CASSGLAGGETQYF
TRBJ1-2 | TRBD1 | TRBV7-2 | - | TGTGCCAGCAGCTGGTCTCCGGGACAGAATAACTATGGCTACACCTTC | CASSWSPGQNNYGYTF
TRBJ2-2 | TRBD1 | TRBV7-2 | - | TGTGCCAGCAGCTCCGGGACAGCGAACACCGGGGAGCTGTTTTTT | CASSSGTANTGELFF
TRBJ1-1 | - | TRBV6-6 | - | TGTGCCAGCAGTTACTCGATAGGTCGACACACTGAAGCTTTCTTT | CASSYSIGRHTEAFF
TRBJ2-7 | TRBD2 | TRBV5-4 | - | TGTGCCAGCAGCTCGATGACTAGCGGGAATGGCTACGAGCAGTACTTC | CASSSMTSGNGYEQYF
TRBJ1-1 | - | TRBV28 | - | TGTGCCAGCAGTTTATGGGCCGGTCCGAACACTGAAGCTTTCTTT | CASSLWAGPNTEAFF
TRBJ1-4 | - | TRBV7-4 | - | TGTGCCAGCAGCCCCGGACGGGCGGATGAAAAACTGTTTTTT | CASSPGRADEKLFF
TRBJ2-2 | - | TRBV7-2 | - | TGTGCCAGCAGCGTCCGGGACACCGGGGAGCTGTTTTTT | CASSVRDTGELFF
TRBJ1-4 | - | TRBV28 | - | TGTGCCAGCAGCACCTACCGGGCCCCGACGCGGGAAAAACTGTTTTTT | CASSTYRAPTREKLFF
TRBJ2-5 | - | TRBV9 | - | TGTGCCAGCAACGTAGCAGCTGGGTTCGGGACCCAGTACTTC | CASNVAAGFGTQYF
TRBJ1-6 | - | TRBV28 | - | TGTGCCAGCAGACAGGGTCAGTCCTATAATTCACCCCTCCACTTT | CASRQGQSYNSPLHF
TRBJ2-2 | TRBD1 | TRBV14 | - | TGTGCCAGCAGCTTTTCAACAGGGGGCGCAACCGGGGAGCTGTTTTTT | CASSFSTGGATGELFF
TRBJ2-5 | TRBD1 | TRBV7-9 | - | TGTGCCAGCAGCTTAGGGTCAGGGGGCAGGGAGACCCAGTACTTC | CASSLGSGGRETQYF
TRBJ2-5 | - | TRBV5-6 | once | TGTGCCAGCAGCTTGGAGGGGGGCGGGCAGACCCAGTACTTC | CASSLEGGGQTQYF
TRBJ1-1 | - | TRBV5-4 | - | TGTGCCAGCAGCTTGAGGGAGAACACTGAAGCTTTCTTT | CASSLRENTEAFF
TRBJ1-2 | TRBD1 | TRBV15 | - | TGTGCCACCAGCGCTCGGACAGGGAGTGGCTACACCTTC | CATSARTGSGYTF
TRBJ2-1 | TRBD1 | TRBV6-6 | - | TGTGCCAGTCGCCGGGACAGCGCCTACAATGAGCAGTTCTTC | CASRRDSAYNEQFF
TRBJ2-7 | TRBD2 | TRBV10-2 | few | TGCGCCAGCAGTGGGGATCGGGGGGTCAGCGAGCAGTACTTC | CASSGDRGVSEQYF
TRBJ2-7 | - | TRBV28 | - | TGTGCCAGCAGCCGACCGGGGGTATCGGTCTACGAGCAGTACTTC | CASSRPGVSVYEQYF
TRBJ1-2 | - | TRBV18 | few | TGTGCCAGCTCACCGCTCGACAGCAAGAATGGCTACACCTTC | CASSPLDSKNGYTF
TRBJ1-1 | TRBD1 | TRBV9 | once | TGTGCCAGCAGCGGACAGGGGGCGCAGAGGACCGAAGCTTTCTTT | CASSGQGAQRTEAFF
TRBJ2-7 | - | TRBV5-1 | - | TGCGCCAGCAGCTCCCGAGGAGACTCCTACGAGCAGTACTTC | CASSSRGDSYEQYF
TRBJ1-2 | TRBD1 | TRBV27 | - | TGTGCCAGCAGTTTACGGACAGGGTACCATGGCTACACCTTC | CASSLRTGYHGYTF
TRBJ2-7 | TRBD1 | TRBV6-4 | once | TGTGCCAGCAGTGCGCACCGAAAACAGGGGGCCCGCTGCTACGAGCAGTACTTC | CASSAHRKQGARCYEQYF
TRBJ2-1 | TRBD2 | TRBV5-1 | once | TGCGCCAGCAGCTTGGCGCTAGCGGGGCCCTACAATGAGCAGTTCTTC | CASSLALAGPYNEQFF
TRBJ2-7 | - | TRBV6-5 | - | TGTGCCAGCAGTTACTCGATAGGTAGCTCCTACGAGCAGTACTTC | CASSYSIGSSYEQYF